This TCR beta chain was observed in a study of Graves' ophthalmopathy and Graves' hyperthyroidism. Study-level points and caveats: Ophthalmopathy and stable hyperthyroidism were discriminated by a 13-signature model, with roughly 88% sensitivity and approximately 78% specificity. Appearing in blood as well were most expanded thyroid clonotypes above 0.001 frequency.

This CDR3 comprises 14 residues. The germline V gene has CDR1 DFQATT and CDR2 SNEGSKA (reference sequence). The authors amplified TCR beta CDR3 regions from RNA transcripts. An initial RT-PCR round employing HTBI primers preceded a second-round multiplex PCR. TCRdb ran MiXCR on the multiplex PCR reads and lists one entry per CDR3 protein. The sample has 400,000 to 450,000 distinct CDR3 sequences, over 20% seen once. Hyperthyroidism cases were recent diagnoses of under 2 months' duration in people aged 18 to 65. Points on this clonotype: What it recognizes is unknown. A much bigger clone sits one base away, suggesting this may be a read error.

This chain links TRBV20-1 with TRBJ1-6; a weak D match, TRBD1 (6 bases). This receptor was taken from a woman in her late teens or twenties with stable Graves' hyperthyroidism. Sequencing was carried out using peripheral blood. CDR3 nucleotide sequence: TGCAGTGCTAGTGGAGGGGGGTATAATTCACACCTCCACTTT. Its translation: CSASGGGYNSHLHF.